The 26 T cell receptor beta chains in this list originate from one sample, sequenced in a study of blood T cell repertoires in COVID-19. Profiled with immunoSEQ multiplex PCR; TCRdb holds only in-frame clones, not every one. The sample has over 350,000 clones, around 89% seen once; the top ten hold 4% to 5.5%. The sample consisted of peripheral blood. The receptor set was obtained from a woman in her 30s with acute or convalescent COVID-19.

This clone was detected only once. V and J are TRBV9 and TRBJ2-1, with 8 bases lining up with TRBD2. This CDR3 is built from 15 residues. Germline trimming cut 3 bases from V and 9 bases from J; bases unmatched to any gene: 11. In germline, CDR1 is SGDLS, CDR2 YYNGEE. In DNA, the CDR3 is TGTGCCAGCAGCGCGCCGGGACTAAGCGGGGGTGAGCAGTTCTTC. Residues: CASSAPGLSGGEQFF.

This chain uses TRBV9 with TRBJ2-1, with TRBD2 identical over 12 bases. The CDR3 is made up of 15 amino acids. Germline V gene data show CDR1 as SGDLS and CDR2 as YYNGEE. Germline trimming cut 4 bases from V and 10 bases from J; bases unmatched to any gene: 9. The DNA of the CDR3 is TGTGCCAGCAGCCCCCGACTAGCGGGGGCCCTAGAGCAGTTCTTC. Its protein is CASSPRLAGALEQFF.

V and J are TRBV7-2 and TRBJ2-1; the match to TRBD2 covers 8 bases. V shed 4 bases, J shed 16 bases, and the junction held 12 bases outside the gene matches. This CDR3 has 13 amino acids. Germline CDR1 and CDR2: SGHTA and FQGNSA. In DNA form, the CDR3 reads TGTGCCAGCAGCTCCCTAGTAGCGGGGAGTTTATTCTTC. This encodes CASSSLVAGSLFF.

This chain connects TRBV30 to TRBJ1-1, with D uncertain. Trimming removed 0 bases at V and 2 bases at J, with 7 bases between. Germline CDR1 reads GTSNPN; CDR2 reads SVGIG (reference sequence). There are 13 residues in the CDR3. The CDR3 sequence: CAWSVGLNTEAFF. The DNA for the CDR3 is TGTGCCTGGAGTGTAGGACTAAACACTGAAGCTTTCTTT.

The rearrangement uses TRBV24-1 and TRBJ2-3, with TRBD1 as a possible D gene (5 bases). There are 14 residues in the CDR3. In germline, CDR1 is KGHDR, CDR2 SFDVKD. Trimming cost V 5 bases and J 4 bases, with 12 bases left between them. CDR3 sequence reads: CATSVGQGPDTQYF. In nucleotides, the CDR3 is TGTGCCACCAGTGTAGGCCAGGGCCCAGATACGCAGTATTTT.

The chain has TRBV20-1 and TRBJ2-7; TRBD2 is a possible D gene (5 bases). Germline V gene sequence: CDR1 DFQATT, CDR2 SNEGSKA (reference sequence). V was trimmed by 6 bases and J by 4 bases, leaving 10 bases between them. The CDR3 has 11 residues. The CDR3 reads CSAQLGYEQYF. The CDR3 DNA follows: TGCAGTGCCCAACTAGGGTACGAGCAGTACTTC.

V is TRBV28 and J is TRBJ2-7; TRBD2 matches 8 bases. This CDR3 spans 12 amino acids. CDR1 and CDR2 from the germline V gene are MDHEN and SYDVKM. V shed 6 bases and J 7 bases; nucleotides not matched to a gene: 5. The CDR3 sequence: CASSQASGEQYF. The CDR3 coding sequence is TGTGCCAGCAGCCAAGCTAGCGGGGAGCAGTACTTC.

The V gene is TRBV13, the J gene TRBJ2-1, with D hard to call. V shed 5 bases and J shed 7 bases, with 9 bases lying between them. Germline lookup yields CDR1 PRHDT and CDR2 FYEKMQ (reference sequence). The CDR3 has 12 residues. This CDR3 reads CASSPIRNEQFF. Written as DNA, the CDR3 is TGTGCCAGCAGCCCTATTCGGAATGAGCAGTTCTTC.

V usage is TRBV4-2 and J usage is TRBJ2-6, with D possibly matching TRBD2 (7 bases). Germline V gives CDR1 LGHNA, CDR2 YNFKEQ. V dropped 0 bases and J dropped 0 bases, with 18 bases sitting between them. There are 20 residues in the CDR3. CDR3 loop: CASSQDGPGGGSSGANVLTF. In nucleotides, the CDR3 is TGTGCCAGCAGCCAAGACGGTCCAGGCGGGGGCAGCTCTGGGGCCAACGTCCTGACTTTC.

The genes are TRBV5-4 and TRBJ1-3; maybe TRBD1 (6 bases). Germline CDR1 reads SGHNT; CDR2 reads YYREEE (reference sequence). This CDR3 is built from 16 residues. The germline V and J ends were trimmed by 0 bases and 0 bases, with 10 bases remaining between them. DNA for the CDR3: TGTGCCAGCAGCTTGGCACCAGGGGCCTCTGGAAACACCATATATTTT. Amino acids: CASSLAPGASGNTIYF.

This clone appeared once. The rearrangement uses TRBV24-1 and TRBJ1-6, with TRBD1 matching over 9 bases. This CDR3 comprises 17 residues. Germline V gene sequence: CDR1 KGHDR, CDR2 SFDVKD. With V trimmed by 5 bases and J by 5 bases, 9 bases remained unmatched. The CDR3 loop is CATSAHRTGDNNSPLHF. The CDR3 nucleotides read TGTGCCACCAGTGCCCATAGGACAGGGGACAATAATTCACCCCTCCACTTT.

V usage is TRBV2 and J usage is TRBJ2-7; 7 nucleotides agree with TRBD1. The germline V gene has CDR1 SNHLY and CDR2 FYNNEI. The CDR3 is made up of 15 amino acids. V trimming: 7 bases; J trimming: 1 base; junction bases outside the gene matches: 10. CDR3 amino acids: CASIPQQGKSYEQYF. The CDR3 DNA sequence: TGTGCCAGCATCCCCCAACAGGGGAAGTCCTACGAGCAGTACTTC.

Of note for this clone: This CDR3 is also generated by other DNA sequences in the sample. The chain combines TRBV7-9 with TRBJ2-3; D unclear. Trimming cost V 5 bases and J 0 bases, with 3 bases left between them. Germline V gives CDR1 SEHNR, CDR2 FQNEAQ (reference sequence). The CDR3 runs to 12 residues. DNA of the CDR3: TGTGCCAGCAGCCTGAGCACAGATACGCAGTATTTT. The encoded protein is CASSLSTDTQYF.

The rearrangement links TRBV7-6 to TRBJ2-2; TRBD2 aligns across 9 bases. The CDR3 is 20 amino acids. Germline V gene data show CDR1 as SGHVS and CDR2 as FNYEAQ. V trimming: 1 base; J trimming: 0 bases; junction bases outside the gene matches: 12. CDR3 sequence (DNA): TGTGCCAGCAGCTTAGGACCGAGCGGGGGGCCAGCAACGAACACCGGGGAGCTGTTTTTT. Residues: CASSLGPSGGPATNTGELFF.

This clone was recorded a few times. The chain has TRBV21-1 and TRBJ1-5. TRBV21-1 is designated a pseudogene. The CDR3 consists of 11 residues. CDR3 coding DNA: TGTGCCAGCAGCGGCCGAGGGCCCCAGCATTTT. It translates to CASSGRGPQHF.

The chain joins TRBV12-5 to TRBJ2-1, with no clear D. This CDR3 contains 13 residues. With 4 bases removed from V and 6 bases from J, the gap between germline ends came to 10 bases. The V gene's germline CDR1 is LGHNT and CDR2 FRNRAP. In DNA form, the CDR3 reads TGTGCTAGTGGTTCGCCTCTAGTCAATGAGCAGTTCTTC. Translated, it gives CASGSPLVNEQFF.

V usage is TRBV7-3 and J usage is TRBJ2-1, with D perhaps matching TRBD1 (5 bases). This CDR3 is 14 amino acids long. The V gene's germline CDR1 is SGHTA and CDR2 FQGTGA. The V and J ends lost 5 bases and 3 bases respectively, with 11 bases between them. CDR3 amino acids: CASSVSRDYNEQFF. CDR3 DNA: TGTGCCAGCAGCGTATCCAGGGACTACAATGAGCAGTTCTTC.

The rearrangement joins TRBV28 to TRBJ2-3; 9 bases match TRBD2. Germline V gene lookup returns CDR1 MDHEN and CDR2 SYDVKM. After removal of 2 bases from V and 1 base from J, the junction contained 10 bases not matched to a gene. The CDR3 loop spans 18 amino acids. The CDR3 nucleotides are TGTGCCAGCAGTTTAAGCGGGGGGCCGGATTCTGGCACAGATACGCAGTATTTT. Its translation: CASSLSGGPDSGTDTQYF.

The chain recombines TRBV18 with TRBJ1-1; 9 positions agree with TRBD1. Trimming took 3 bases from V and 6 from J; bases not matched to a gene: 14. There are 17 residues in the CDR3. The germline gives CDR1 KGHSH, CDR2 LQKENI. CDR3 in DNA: TGTGCCAGCTCACCTGACAGGGGGAGGATAATTACTTCTGAAGCTTTCTTT. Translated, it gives CASSPDRGRIITSEAFF.

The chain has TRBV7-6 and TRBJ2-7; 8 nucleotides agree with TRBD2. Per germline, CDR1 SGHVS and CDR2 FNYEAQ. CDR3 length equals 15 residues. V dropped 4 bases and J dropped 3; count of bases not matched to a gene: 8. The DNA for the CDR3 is TGTGCCAGCAGCTCGACCGGGGGGGATTTCTACGAGCAGTACTTC. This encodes CASSSTGGDFYEQYF.

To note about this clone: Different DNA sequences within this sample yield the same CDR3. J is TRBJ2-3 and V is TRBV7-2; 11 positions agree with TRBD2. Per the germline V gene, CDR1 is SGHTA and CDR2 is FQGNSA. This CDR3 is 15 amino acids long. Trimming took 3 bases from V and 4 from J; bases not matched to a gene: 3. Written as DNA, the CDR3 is TGTGCCAGCAGCTTTAGCGGGGGGGCCGCAGATACGCAGTATTTT. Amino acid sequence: CASSFSGGAADTQYF.

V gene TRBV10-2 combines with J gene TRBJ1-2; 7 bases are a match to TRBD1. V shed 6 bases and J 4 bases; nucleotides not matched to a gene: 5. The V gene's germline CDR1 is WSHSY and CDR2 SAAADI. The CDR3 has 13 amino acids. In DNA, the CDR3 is TGCGCCAGCAGCCCGGGACAGACCTATGGCTACACCTTC. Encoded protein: CASSPGQTYGYTF.

The CDR3 DNA reads as TGTGCCAGCAGCCGAAGCGGGGGTACGACCACAGATACGCAGTATTTT. Translated, it gives CASSRSGGTTTDTQYF. This chain joins TRBV6-6 and TRBJ2-3; the match to TRBD2 covers 8 bases. V dropped 6 bases and J dropped 2; count of bases not matched to a gene: 10. Per the germline V gene, CDR1 is MNHNY and CDR2 is SVGAGI (reference sequence). The CDR3 runs to 16 residues.

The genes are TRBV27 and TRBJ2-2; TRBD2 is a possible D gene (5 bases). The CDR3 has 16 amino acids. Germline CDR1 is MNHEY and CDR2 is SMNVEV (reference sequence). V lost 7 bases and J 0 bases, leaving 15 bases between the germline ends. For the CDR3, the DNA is TGTGCCAGCAAGCTTTTCTCGGGGTCGAACACCGGGGAGCTGTTTTTT. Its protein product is CASKLFSGSNTGELFF.

CDR3 amino acids: CATSDPSGGNQPQHF. As DNA, the CDR3 is TGTGCCACCAGTGACCCCTCGGGGGGCAATCAGCCCCAGCATTTT. The V call is TRBV24-1, the J call TRBJ1-5, with a tentative D call TRBD1 (5 bases). The CDR3 runs to 15 residues. V was cut by 4 bases and J by 2 bases, with 11 bases left in between. The V gene's germline CDR1 is KGHDR and CDR2 SFDVKD.

The CDR3 sequence is CASIGDRENQPQHF. The CDR3 DNA is TGTGCCAGCATAGGCGACAGGGAGAATCAGCCCCAGCATTTT. The chain combines TRBV21-1 with TRBJ1-5; the table's D call, TRBD1, was not checked against the DNA. TRBV21-1 is labeled a pseudogene. This CDR3 comprises 14 residues.